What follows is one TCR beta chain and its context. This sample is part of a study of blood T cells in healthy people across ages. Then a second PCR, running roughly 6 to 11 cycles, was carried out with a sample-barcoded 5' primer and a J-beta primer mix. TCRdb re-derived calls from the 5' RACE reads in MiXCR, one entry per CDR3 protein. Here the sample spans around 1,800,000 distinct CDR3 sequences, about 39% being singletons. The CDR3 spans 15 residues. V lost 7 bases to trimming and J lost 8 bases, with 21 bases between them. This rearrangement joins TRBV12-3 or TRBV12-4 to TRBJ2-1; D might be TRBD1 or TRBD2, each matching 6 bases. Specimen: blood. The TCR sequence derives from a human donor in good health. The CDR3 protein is CASTRGGLWGDEQFF. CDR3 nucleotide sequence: TGTGCCAGCACTCGAGGGGGGCTTTGGGGGGATGAGCAGTTCTTC.